What follows are 27 T cell receptor beta chains derived from one specimen sequenced in a study of CD8+CD57+ T cells in acquired aplastic anemia. The template used for profiling TCR beta VDJ and CDR3 was genomic DNA. TCRdb ran MiXCR on the reads and lists one entry per CDR3 protein. The profile shows 250,000 to 350,000 distinct CDR3 sequences, 55% to 65% of them singletons. The sequenced sample consisted of sorted CD4+, CD8+, or CD8+CD57+ T cells (not recorded which) from PBMCs. These receptors originate from a human donor with severe aplastic anemia or a healthy control (not recorded which).

In the case of this clonotype: Because it lacks the conserved phenylalanine or tryptophan at the end, this CDR3 is likely a read error. The limits of the CDR3 on the DNA are not certain, so only TCRdb's listed CDR3 is given. The V call is TRBV12-3 or TRBV12-4, the J call TRBJ1-6; TRBD1 is taken as the D call from the table, unchecked against the DNA. The CDR3 length equals 10 residues, ends included. CDR3 sequence: CASSWPQGPS.

The chain is built from TRBV7-9 and TRBJ2-1; D not certain. V was clipped by 5 bases and J by 8 bases, with 13 bases between them. CDR3 size: 13 residues. CDR1 and CDR2 (germline): SEHNR, FQNEAQ (reference sequence). The CDR3 bases are TGTGCCAGCAGCCCGCCCGTGGGCTATGAGCAGTTCTTC. Its protein product is CASSPPVGYEQFF.

For this clonotype: Its ends do not fully match the called genes, so a read error is possible. The V call is TRBV10-3, the J call TRBJ1-2, with 9 nucleotides matching TRBD1. Germline V gene data show CDR1 as ENHRY and CDR2 as SYGVKD. This CDR3 is built from 17 residues. CDR3 amino acids: CAISETPGQGTAYGCTF. CDR3 DNA: TGTGCCATCAGTGAGACGCCGGGACAGGGTACCGCCTATGGCTGCACCTTC.

This clonotype is a singleton in its sample. At one end, the junction sequence differs from germline, possibly due to a read error. The chain has TRBV10-3 and TRBJ1-6, with 7 nucleotides matching TRBD1. Germline values: CDR1 ENHRY, CDR2 SYGVKD. This CDR3 has 12 amino acids. The CDR3 DNA reads as TGTGCCAGCAGCCTAGGGGGCTCACCCCTCCTCTTT. Protein sequence: CASSLGGSPLLF.

This clonotype was counted once. The junction departs from germline at one end; a sequencing error may be responsible. This rearrangement joins TRBV25-1 to TRBJ1-5; 8 bases are a match to TRBD1. The CDR3 covers 15 residues. The germline V gene has CDR1 MGHDK and CDR2 SYGVNS. The CDR3: CTSTLQGGSNQPQHF. CDR3 sequence (DNA): TGTACCAGCACATTACAGGGGGGAAGCAATCAGCCCCAGCATTTT.

The gene calls are TRBV6-5 and TRBJ2-7; 7 nucleotides agree with TRBD1. V lost 4 bases and J lost 2; bases outside the gene matches: 5. Germline loops: CDR1 MNHEY, CDR2 SVGAGI. This CDR3 has 14 amino acids. The DNA of the CDR3 is TGTGCCAGCAGTTCGGCGACAGGGACCTACGAGCAGTACTTC. This sequence encodes CASSSATGTYEQYF.

This clonotype has a count of ten or more. V and J are TRBV12-3 or TRBV12-4 and TRBJ2-5; D gene unclear. This CDR3 region has 13 residues. Deletions cut 5 bases from V and 2 bases from J, with 9 bases between. CDR3 residues: CASSPQPQETQYF. CDR3 DNA: TGTGCCAGCAGTCCCCAACCACAAGAGACCCAGTACTTC.

Comment on this clonotype: An end of the junction does not agree with germline; a read error may underlie this. The rearrangement links TRBV6-2 or TRBV6-3 to TRBJ1-1, with D possibly matching TRBD1 (5 bases). The CDR3 sequence is 14 residues long. Germline V gene sequence: CDR1 MNHEY, CDR2 SVGEGT. DNA for the CDR3: TGTGCCAGCCGAAGGGGAGCCATGAACACTGAAGCTCTCTTT. Translated: CASRRGAMNTEALF.

The rearrangement joins TRBV2 to TRBJ2-5, with TRBD2 matching over 7 bases. The CDR3 covers 13 residues. V was clipped by 6 bases and J by 5 bases; unmatched bases: 6. Germline CDR1 and CDR2: SNHLY and FYNNEI. The CDR3: CASSVTSMETQYF. The CDR3 DNA is TGTGCCAGCAGCGTGACTAGCATGGAGACCCAGTACTTC.

The chain couples TRBV25-1 to TRBJ1-6, with D unclear. The CDR3 consists of 12 residues. V was trimmed by 5 bases and J by 9 bases, leaving 8 bases between them. Germline values: CDR1 MGHDK, CDR2 SYGVNS. The CDR3: CASSFMGSPLHF. The CDR3 coding sequence is TGTGCCAGCAGTTTTATGGGTTCACCCCTCCACTTT.

This clonotype was observed a few times. The rearrangement links TRBV7-3 to TRBJ2-3, with 8 nucleotides matching TRBD1. This CDR3 has 15 amino acids. Germline V gives CDR1 SGHTA, CDR2 FQGTGA. The V gene end was trimmed by 4 bases and the J gene end by 4 bases; junction bases not matched to a gene: 7. CDR3 coding DNA: TGTGCCAGCAGCTCAACAGGGGGACGGGCAGATACGCAGTATTTT. As protein: CASSSTGGRADTQYF.

The chain links TRBV5-1 to TRBJ1-2, with D perhaps matching TRBD1 (5 bases). The germline V and J ends were trimmed by 4 bases and 0 bases, with 10 bases remaining between them. Germline CDR1 SGHRS, CDR2 YFSETQ. The CDR3 has 14 amino acids. Here the CDR3 DNA reads TGCGCCAGCAGCCAGACAGCCTCTAACTATGGCTACACCTTC. Amino acid sequence: CASSQTASNYGYTF.

The chain joins TRBV7-2 to TRBJ2-7; D might be TRBD1 or TRBD2, each matching 6 bases. Per germline, CDR1 SGHTA and CDR2 FQGNSA. The length of the CDR3 is 16 residues. Trimming took off 2 bases at V and 7 bases at J, with 21 bases between the two ends. The CDR3 spells CASSLWGGWGAGEQYF. Written as DNA, the CDR3 is TGTGCCAGCAGCTTATGGGGAGGCTGGGGGGCTGGGGAGCAGTACTTC.

The rearrangement uses TRBV19 and TRBJ2-7, with 9 bases lining up with TRBD1. The germline CDR1 and CDR2 sequences are LNHDA and SQIVND (reference sequence). Trimming took 3 bases from V and 2 from J; bases not matched to a gene: 5. CDR3 size: 15 residues. CDR3 residues: CASSIPGQGTYEQYF. CDR3 coding DNA: TGTGCCAGTAGTATCCCGGGACAGGGAACCTACGAGCAGTACTTC.

This clonotype has at least ten counts. The gene calls are TRBV9 and TRBJ2-1; 10 bases agree with TRBD2. Germline CDR1 SGDLS, CDR2 YYNGEE. J gave up 6 bases and V 7 bases, and 13 bases lay outside the gene matches. This CDR3 has 16 residues. The CDR3 sequence is CASGRSGGGAGNEQFF. The CDR3 coding sequence is TGTGCCAGCGGACGGAGCGGGGGGGGGGCTGGCAATGAGCAGTTCTTC.

Note on this clonotype: A read error may produce the germline difference seen at one junction end. The CDR3 DNA is TGTGCCAGCAGTACCGGGATAACGACCGGGGAGCTATTTTTT. Amino acid sequence: CASSTGITTGELFF. The rearrangement joins TRBV27 to TRBJ2-2; a weak D match, TRBD2 (5 bases). This CDR3 region has 14 residues. CDR1 and CDR2 from the germline V gene are MNHEY and SMNVEV (reference sequence).

This clonotype appeared many times. The chain is built from TRBV15 and TRBJ2-1; 14 bases align to TRBD2. The germline V gene encodes CDR1 LNHNV and CDR2 YYDKDF (reference sequence). The CDR3 has 18 residues. The ends lost 0 bases at V and 3 bases at J; junction bases unmatched: 4. The CDR3 is CATSRELGTSGGYNEQFF. CDR3 sequence (DNA): TGTGCCACCAGCAGAGAGTTGGGGACTAGCGGGGGCTACAATGAGCAGTTCTTC.

This chain connects TRBV7-3 to TRBJ2-5; TRBD2 agrees at 9 bases. The CDR3 extends over 13 amino acids. V was pared by 5 bases and J by 5 bases, with 3 bases of the junction left unmatched. Per germline, CDR1 SGHTA and CDR2 FQGTGA. The CDR3 region has the DNA TGTGCCAGCAGCGGCGCGGGGGGGGAGACCCAGTACTTC. It codes for CASSGAGGETQYF.

In its sample, this clonotype was seen many times. The chain is built from TRBV19 and TRBJ1-5; D is unresolved. CDR1 and CDR2 from the germline V gene are LNHDA and SQIVND (reference sequence). V was clipped by 3 bases and J by 0 bases, with 15 bases between them. CDR3 size: 17 residues. CDR3 coding DNA: TGTGCCAGTAGTATGGACGCCACCAGGAATAGCAATCAGCCCCAGCATTTT. Protein product: CASSMDATRNSNQPQHF.

Regarding this clonotype: At one of its ends the junction is not consistent with the germline gene, which may arise from a read error. The chain combines TRBV5-1 with TRBJ2-4; TRBD2 is a possible D gene (6 bases). Germline V gene lookup returns CDR1 SGHRS and CDR2 YFSETQ. This CDR3 is 16 amino acids long. The CDR3 DNA reads as TGCGCCAGCAGCGGACAACGGGGGATTGTCAAAAGCATTCAGTACTTC. This gives the protein CASSGQRGIVKSIQYF.

There are many counts of this clonotype. V gene TRBV7-2 combines with J gene TRBJ1-2, with D unclear. CDR3 size: 14 residues. The V gene lost 7 bases and the J gene lost 4 bases, with 16 bases spanning the gap. Germline CDR1 is SGHTA and CDR2 is FQGNSA. The CDR3 spells CASTPDPSIYGYTF. The CDR3 coding sequence is TGTGCCAGCACCCCAGACCCTAGCATCTATGGCTACACCTTC. The whole variable domain, filled in from reference TRBV7-2 and TRBJ1-2, reads GAGVSQSPSNKVTEKGKDVELRCDPISGHTALYWYRQSLGQGLEFLIYFQGNSAPDKSGLPSDRFSAERTGGSVSTLTIQRTQQEDSAVYLCASTPDPSIYGYTFGSGTRLTVV.

The rearrangement uses TRBV2 and TRBJ2-2; TRBD1 matches 7 bases. Looked up from germline, CDR1 is SNHLY and CDR2 is FYNNEI. Trimming took 10 bases from V and 1 from J; bases not matched to a gene: 9. The CDR3 is 15 residues long. This CDR3 is CAITIRDRNTGELFF. For the CDR3, the DNA is TGTGCCATTACAATCCGGGACAGGAACACCGGGGAGCTGTTTTTT.

This clonotype was picked up a small number of times. The rearrangement uses TRBV12-3 or TRBV12-4 and TRBJ1-1; 8 bases map to TRBD1. The CDR3 spans 11 residues. V lost 5 bases to trimming and J lost 7 bases; unmatched junction nucleotides: 0. CDR3 coding DNA: TGTGCCAGCAGTGGGACAGGTGAAGCTTTCTTT. This codes for CASSGTGEAFF.

The rearrangement uses TRBV10-2 and TRBJ1-5; the D is unclear. Germline assignment: CDR1 WSHSY and CDR2 SAAADI. CDR3 size: 13 residues. V lost 6 bases and J lost 3, with 9 bases in between. The chain's CDR3 is CASRLQVNQPQHF. CDR3 coding DNA: TGCGCCAGCAGACTGCAGGTCAATCAGCCCCAGCATTTT.

The J gene is TRBJ2-1, the V gene TRBV12-3 or TRBV12-4; the D gene is possibly TRBD1 (5 bases). Trimming pared 2 bases from V and 4 bases from J, leaving 9 bases between. This CDR3 has 14 residues. The CDR3 DNA reads TGTGCCAGCAGTTTACCGAGACAGTACAATGAGCAGTTCTTC. Its translation: CASSLPRQYNEQFF.

This chain uses TRBV9 with TRBJ2-3; D may be TRBD2 (6 bases). From germline, CDR1 is SGDLS and CDR2 YYNGEE. The CDR3 has 13 residues. The ends were cut back, 5 bases at V and 4 bases at J, with 11 bases in the middle. Here the CDR3 DNA reads TGTGCCAGCAGAGCGGGCAACTCAGATACGCAGTATTTT. Its protein is CASRAGNSDTQYF.

The rearrangement links TRBV11-1 to TRBJ2-3, with a tentative D call TRBD1 (7 bases). CDR1 is SGHAT, CDR2 FQDESV, per germline (reference sequence). V lost 2 bases and J lost 2, with 20 bases in between. This CDR3 contains 18 residues. This CDR3 is CASSLPTGGGWDTDTQYF. CDR3 bases: TGTGCCAGCAGCTTACCCACCGGAGGGGGCTGGGACACAGATACGCAGTATTTT. The full variable domain, rest sourced from reference TRBV11-1 and TRBJ2-3, is EAEVAQSPRYKITEKSQAVAFWCDPISGHATLYWYRQILGQGPELLVQFQDESVVDDSQLPKDRFSAERLKGVDSTLKIQPAELGDSAMYLCASSLPTGGGWDTDTQYFGPGTRLTVL.